These 5 T cell receptor beta chains were sequenced from one sample in a study of shared clonotypes between healthy human individuals (dated by TCRdb to 2020 to 2021). The library was built by means of the immunoSEQ multiplex PCR assay. Sourced from immuneACCESS, this table was stored by TCRdb with only in-frame sequences that have V and J called. A share of the clones is absent; for the studies checked, an unresolved V gene accounts for under half, and the remainder has no known explanation. In all, the sample holds millions of clones, and over 85% of those were seen once. Of the sample, 0.11% to 0.15% is held by the ten largest clones. The sample taken for sequencing was naive CD4+ T cells sorted from blood. The cell subset or site label of this sample denotes: CD45RA+ positively selected. The receptors derive from a man in his late teens or twenties in good health.

The chain combines TRBV10-3 with TRBJ2-1; 10 bases are shared with TRBD2. The CDR3 covers 17 residues. Germline V gives CDR1 ENHRY, CDR2 SYGVKD. J was trimmed by 7 bases and V by 6 bases; bases with no gene match: 15. Written as DNA, the CDR3 is TGTGCCATCAGCGATTTCTCTAGCGGGAGCACACAGAATGAGCAGTTCTTC. The encoded protein is CAISDFSSGSTQNEQFF.

The V call is TRBV30, the J call TRBJ2-5; D is unresolved. The CDR3 contains 11 residues. With 8 bases removed from V and 2 bases from J, the gap between germline ends came to 9 bases. The germline gives CDR1 GTSNPN, CDR2 SVGIG (reference sequence). The CDR3 is CAMEPQETQYF. CDR3 coding DNA: TGTGCCATGGAGCCTCAAGAGACCCAGTACTTC.

The genes are TRBV19 and TRBJ1-2, with a possible D match to TRBD1 (5 bases). The germline V gene encodes CDR1 LNHDA and CDR2 SQIVND (reference sequence). This CDR3 contains 14 residues. The V end was cut by 7 bases, the J end by 7 bases, with 19 bases between. The CDR3 region is CASTQPGGPPGYTF. CDR3 nucleotides: TGTGCCAGTACCCAGCCCGGGGGACCGCCTGGCTACACCTTC.

J is TRBJ1-2 and V is TRBV29-1; D remains ambiguous. The CDR3 runs 12 residues. V shed 6 bases and J shed 3 bases, with 11 bases lying between them. The germline V gene has CDR1 SQVTM and CDR2 ANQGSEA. The CDR3 region is CSVLRADYGYTF. CDR3 nucleotides: TGCAGCGTCCTTCGAGCCGACTATGGCTACACCTTC. The full variable domain, with the rest looked up from reference TRBV29-1 and TRBJ1-2, is SAVISQKPSRDICQRGTSLTIQCQVDSQVTMMFWYRQQPGQSLTLIATANQGSEATYESGFVIDKFPISRPNLTFSTLTVSNMSPEDSSIYLCSVLRADYGYTFGSGTRLTVV.

The gene calls are TRBV28 and TRBJ1-2; TRBD1 agrees at 7 bases. Germline V gene data show CDR1 as MDHEN and CDR2 as SYDVKM. The CDR3 is made up of 17 amino acids. Germline trimming cut 7 bases from V and 3 bases from J; bases unmatched to any gene: 17. CDR3 protein: CASTTDPGTAFDYGYTF. CDR3 DNA: TGTGCCAGCACCACAGACCCCGGGACAGCCTTTGACTATGGCTACACCTTC.